The source of this TCR beta chain is a study of blood T cell repertoires in COVID-19. CDR3 length: 15 residues. The V segment lost 5 bases and the J segment 9 bases; nucleotides outside the gene matches: 14. In germline, CDR1 is MDHEN, CDR2 SYDVKM. Here immunoSEQ multiplex PCR was the method, and the copy in TCRdb shows in-frame clones only, minus some. The data show roughly 88,000 clones, with around nine tenths seen just once and 3.9% held by the top ten. Sequencing input: peripheral blood. The clonotype comes from a woman aged 45-59 years in a cohort sampled during active COVID-19. This rearrangement joins TRBV28 to TRBJ2-5; the match to TRBD1 covers 8 bases. The CDR3 coding sequence is TGTGCCAGCAGTCCCAATGGACAGGGCCATGTATCCCAGTACTTC. Translated, it gives CASSPNGQGHVSQYF.